This T cell receptor beta chain was sequenced during a study of blood T cell repertoires in COVID-19. The CDR3 is made up of 13 amino acids. Participant ages covered about 18 to 89 years across about two dozen US areas. Cohort allocation depended upon clinical history that participants reported. Sequencing was performed with immunoSEQ multiplex PCR; in TCRdb, only in-frame clones are kept and a portion is missing. Of roughly 170,000 clones in the sample, 70% to 90% were seen once. The source is a woman aged 50 to 60 who had recovered from COVID-19. The chain employs TRBV21-1 and TRBJ2-7; the table's D call, TRBD1, has no DNA check behind it. TRBV21-1 is termed a pseudogene. The material sequenced was PBMCs or T cells enriched from blood (not recorded which). The CDR3 DNA follows: TGTGCCAGCGTCGACAGGGAGTACCACGAGCAGTACGTC. Its protein is CASVDREYHEQYV.